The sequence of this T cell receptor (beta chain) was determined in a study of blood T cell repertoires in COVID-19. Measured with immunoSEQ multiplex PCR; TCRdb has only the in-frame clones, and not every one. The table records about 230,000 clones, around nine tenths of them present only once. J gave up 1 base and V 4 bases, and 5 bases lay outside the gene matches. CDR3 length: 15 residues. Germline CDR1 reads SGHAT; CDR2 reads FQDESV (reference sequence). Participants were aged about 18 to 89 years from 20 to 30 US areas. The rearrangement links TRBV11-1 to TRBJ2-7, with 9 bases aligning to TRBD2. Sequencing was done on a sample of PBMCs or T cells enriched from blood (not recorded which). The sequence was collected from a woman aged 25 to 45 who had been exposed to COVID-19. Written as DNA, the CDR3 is TGTGCCAGCAGCTCGACACTAGCGGGTTCCTACGAGCAGTACTTC. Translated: CASSSTLAGSYEQYF.